This T cell receptor (beta chain) derives from a study (dated by TCRdb to the mid-2010s). Regarding the research as a whole: The study examined whether tumor-infiltrating Tregs in breast cancer are drawn from blood Tregs or arise in situ by conversion from other CD4+ T cell subsets.

This clonotype came up many times. This clone's antigen is unknown. Base qualities are not recorded, but no much larger clone differs from it by a single base. The Miltenyi Naive CD4+ T Cell Isolation kit was used to purify naive CD4+ T cells, and CD25 microbeads were used to remove Tregs. Tregs, naive and memory CD4+ T cells from tumor, blood and ipsilateral draining lymph nodes of a handful of breast cancer patients underwent full-length TCR alpha and beta sequencing. Tumor tissue and lymph nodes obtained from ipsilateral axillary dissection were perfused with PBS, minced and then digested with collagenase I and hyaluronidase. FACS confirmed that the sorted cell populations were more than 90% pure. The CDR3 spans 15 residues, from the cysteine through the phenylalanine. The DNA shown is the 45-base CDR3, in frame from base 1. CDR1 SGHRS and CDR2 YFSETQ are derived from the germline V gene. V drops 0 bases and J drops 1 base, leaving 10 bases in between.

Study-level results and caveats: The TCR gene usage of tumor memory CD4+ T cells clustered together with blood and lymph node memory CD4+ cells and with lymph node naive CD4+ cells. Rather than covering whole repertoires, validation in the larger cohort was restricted to a single TCR beta V-J rearrangement. The greatest overlap of tumor-infiltrating Treg TCR alpha and beta sequences was observed with tumor naive CD4+ T cells, followed by blood naive CD4+ T cells.

Amplification of full-length TCR variable regions was done by 5' RACE PCR using constant-region reverse primers, and this step was followed by semi-nested PCR with Nested Universal Primer A. The ReliaPrep RNA Cell Miniprep System was used to extract total RNA, which was then reverse transcribed into 5'RACE-ready cDNA with the SMARTer RACE 5'/3' Kit. An Illumina MiSeq was used to sequence the full-length TCR alpha and beta libraries, which had been barcoded with multiplex adaptors. The original pipeline was this. For each of nine subset-tissue groups, sequencing data from the five patients were pooled, and the groups were compared by unsupervised clustering of TCR gene usage. The Morisita-Horn index, with shared sequences weighted by their contribution to each repertoire, was used to calculate repertoire similarity. Through fastp at Q25 and MiXCR, TCRdb rebuilt clones from the public reads, retaining in-frame beta chains. CDR3 protein sequences are deduplicated, and each keeps its most common genes and DNA. The V and J calls shown here were made by TCRdb, not taken from the authors' results. This sample lists over 50,000 distinct CDR3 sequences; around 24% were detected once. Of the sample, around 3% is held by the ten largest clones.

The V and J genes are TRBV5-1 and TRBJ1-1; no D gene can be assigned with confidence. Sequencing input: tumor-infiltrating naive CD4+ T cells sorted from the breast tumor. The cell subset or site label of this sample denotes: naive CD4+ T cells, CD4+CD45RA+CD25-. This TCR came from a female donor with breast cancer. In nucleotides, the sequence is TGCGCCAGCAGCTTGGACGGACGGTCGAACACTGAAGCTTTCTTT. The resulting protein is CASSLDGRSNTEAFF.